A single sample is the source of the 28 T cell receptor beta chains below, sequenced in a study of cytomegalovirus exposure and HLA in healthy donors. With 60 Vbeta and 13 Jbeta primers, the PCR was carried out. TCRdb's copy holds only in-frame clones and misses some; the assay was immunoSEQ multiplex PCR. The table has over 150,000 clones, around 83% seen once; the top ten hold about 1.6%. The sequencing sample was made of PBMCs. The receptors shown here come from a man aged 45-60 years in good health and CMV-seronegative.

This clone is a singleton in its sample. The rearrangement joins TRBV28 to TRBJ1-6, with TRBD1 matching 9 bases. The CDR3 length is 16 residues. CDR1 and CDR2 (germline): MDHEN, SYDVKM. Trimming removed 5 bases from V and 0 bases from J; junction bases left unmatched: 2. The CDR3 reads CASSDRGSSYNSPLHF. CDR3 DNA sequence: TGTGCCAGCAGTGACAGGGGGAGCTCCTATAATTCACCCCTCCACTTT.

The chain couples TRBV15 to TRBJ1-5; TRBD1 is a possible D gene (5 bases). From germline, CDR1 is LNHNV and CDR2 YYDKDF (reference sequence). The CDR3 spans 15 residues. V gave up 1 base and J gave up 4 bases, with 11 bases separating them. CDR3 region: CATSRASGGNQPQHF. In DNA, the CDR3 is TGTGCCACCAGCAGAGCGTCGGGGGGAAATCAGCCCCAGCATTTT.

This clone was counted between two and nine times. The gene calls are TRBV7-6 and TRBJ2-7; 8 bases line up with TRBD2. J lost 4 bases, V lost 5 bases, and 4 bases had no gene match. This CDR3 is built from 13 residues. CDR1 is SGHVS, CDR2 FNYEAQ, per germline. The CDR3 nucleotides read TGTGCCAGCAGCGCGGGACTAGGGTACGAGCAGTACTTC. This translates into CASSAGLGYEQYF.

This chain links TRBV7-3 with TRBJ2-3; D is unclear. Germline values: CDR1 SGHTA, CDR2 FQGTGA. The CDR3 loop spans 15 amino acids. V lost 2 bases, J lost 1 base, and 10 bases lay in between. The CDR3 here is CASSLVARRTDTQYF. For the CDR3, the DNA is TGTGCCAGCAGCTTAGTAGCCCGGCGCACAGATACGCAGTATTTT.

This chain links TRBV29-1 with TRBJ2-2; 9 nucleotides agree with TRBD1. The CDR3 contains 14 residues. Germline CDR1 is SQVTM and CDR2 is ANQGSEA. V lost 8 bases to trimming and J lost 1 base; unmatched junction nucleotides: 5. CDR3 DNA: TGCAGCATTGGGACAGGGCTGAACACCGGGGAGCTGTTTTTT. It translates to CSIGTGLNTGELFF.

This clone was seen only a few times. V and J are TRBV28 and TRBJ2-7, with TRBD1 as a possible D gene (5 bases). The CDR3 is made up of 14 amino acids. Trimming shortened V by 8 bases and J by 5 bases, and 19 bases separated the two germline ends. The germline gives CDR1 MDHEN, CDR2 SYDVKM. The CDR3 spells CASHSPGPPHEQYF. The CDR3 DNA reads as TGTGCCAGCCACTCCCCAGGGCCCCCCCACGAGCAGTACTTC.

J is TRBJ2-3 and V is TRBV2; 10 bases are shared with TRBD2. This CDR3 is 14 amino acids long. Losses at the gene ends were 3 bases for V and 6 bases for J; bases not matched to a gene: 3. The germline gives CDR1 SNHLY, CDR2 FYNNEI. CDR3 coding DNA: TGTGCCAGCAGTGACCAGCGGGAGGGGGATACGCAGTATTTT. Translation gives CASSDQREGDTQYF.

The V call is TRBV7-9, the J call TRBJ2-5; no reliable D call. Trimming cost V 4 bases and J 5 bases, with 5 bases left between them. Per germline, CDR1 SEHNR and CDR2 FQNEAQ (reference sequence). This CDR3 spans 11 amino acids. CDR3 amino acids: CASSSMETQYF. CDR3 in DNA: TGTGCCAGCAGCTCCATGGAGACCCAGTACTTC.

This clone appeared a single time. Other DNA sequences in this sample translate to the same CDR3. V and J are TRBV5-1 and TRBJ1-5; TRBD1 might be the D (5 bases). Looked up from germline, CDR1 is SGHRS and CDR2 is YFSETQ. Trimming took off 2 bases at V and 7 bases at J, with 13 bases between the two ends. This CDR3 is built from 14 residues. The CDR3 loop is CASSFGGDGQPQHF. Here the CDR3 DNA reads TGCGCCAGCAGCTTCGGGGGAGATGGACAGCCCCAGCATTTT.

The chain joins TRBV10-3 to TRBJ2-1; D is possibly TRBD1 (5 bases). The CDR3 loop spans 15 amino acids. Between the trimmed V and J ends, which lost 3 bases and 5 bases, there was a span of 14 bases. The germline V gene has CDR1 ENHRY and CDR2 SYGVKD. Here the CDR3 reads CAISDRKDKDNEQFF. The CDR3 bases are TGTGCCATCAGTGATCGGAAGGACAAAGACAATGAGCAGTTCTTC.

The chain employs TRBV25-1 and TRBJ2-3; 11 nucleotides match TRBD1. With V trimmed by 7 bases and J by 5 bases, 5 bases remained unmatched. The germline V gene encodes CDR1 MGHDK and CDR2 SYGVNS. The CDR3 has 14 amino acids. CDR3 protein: CASTRGTGGDTQYF. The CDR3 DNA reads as TGTGCCAGCACTCGTGGGACAGGGGGAGATACGCAGTATTTT.

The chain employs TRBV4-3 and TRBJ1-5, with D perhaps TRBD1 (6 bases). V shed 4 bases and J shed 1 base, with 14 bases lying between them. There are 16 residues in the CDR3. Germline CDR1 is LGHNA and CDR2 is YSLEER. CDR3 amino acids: CASSPWLQGSNQPQHF. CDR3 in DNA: TGCGCCAGCAGCCCCTGGTTGCAGGGGAGCAATCAGCCCCAGCATTTT.

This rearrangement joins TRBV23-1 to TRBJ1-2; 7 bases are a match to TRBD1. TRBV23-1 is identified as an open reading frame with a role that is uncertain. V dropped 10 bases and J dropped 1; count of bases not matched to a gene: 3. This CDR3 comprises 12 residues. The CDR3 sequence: CAKDRDNYGYTF. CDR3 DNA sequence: TGCGCCAAAGACAGGGATAACTATGGCTACACCTTC.

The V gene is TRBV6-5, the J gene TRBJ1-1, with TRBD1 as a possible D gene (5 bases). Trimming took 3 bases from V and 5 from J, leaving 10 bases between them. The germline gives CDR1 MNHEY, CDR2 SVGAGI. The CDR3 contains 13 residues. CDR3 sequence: CASSYLRVTEAFF. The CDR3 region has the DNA TGTGCCAGCAGTTATCTCAGGGTTACTGAAGCTTTCTTT.

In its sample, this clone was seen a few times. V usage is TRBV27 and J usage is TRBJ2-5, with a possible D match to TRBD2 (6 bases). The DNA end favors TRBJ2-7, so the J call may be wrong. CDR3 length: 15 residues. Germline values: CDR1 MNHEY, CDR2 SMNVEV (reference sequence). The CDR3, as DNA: TGTGCCAGCAGTTCACCATCGGGACTGGCCTACGAGCAGTACTTC. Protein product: CASSSPSGLAYEQYF.

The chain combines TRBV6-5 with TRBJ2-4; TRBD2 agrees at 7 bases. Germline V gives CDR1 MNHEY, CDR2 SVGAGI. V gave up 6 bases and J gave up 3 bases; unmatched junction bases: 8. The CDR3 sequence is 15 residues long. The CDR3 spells CASSFSGGGKNIQYF. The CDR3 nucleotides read TGTGCCAGCAGCTTCTCTGGGGGGGGCAAAAACATTCAGTACTTC.

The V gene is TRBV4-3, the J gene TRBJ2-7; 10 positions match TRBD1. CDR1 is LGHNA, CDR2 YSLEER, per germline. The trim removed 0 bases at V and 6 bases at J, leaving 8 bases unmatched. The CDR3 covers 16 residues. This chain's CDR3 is CASSQEGTGALSEQYF. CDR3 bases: TGCGCCAGCAGCCAAGAGGGGACAGGGGCTCTTTCCGAGCAGTACTTC.

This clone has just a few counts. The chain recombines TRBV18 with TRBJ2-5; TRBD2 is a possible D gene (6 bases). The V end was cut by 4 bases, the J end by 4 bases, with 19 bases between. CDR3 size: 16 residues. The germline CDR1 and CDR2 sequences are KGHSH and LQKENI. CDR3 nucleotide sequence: TGTGCCAGCTCACGGAGGGGCGGGGCCGAAGGAGAGACCCAGTACTTC. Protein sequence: CASSRRGGAEGETQYF.

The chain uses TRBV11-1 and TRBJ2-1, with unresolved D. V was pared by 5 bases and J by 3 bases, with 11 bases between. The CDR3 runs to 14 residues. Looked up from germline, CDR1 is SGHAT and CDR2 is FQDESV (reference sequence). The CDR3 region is CASSRLGLYNEQFF. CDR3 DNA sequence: TGTGCCAGCAGCCGTCTAGGCCTCTACAATGAGCAGTTCTTC.

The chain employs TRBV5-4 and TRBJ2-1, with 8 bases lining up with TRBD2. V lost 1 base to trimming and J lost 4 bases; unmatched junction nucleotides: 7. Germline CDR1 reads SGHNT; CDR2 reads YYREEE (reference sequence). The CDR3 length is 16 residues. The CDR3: CASSLPGGPQYNEQFF. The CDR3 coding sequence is TGTGCCAGCAGCTTGCCGGGAGGGCCCCAGTACAATGAGCAGTTCTTC. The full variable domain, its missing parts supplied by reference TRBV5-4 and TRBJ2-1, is ETGVTQSPTHLIKTRGQQVTLRCSSQSGHNTVSWYQQALGQGPQFIFQYYREEENGRGNFPPRFSGLQFPNYSSELNVNALELDDSALYLCASSLPGGPQYNEQFFGPGTRLTVL.

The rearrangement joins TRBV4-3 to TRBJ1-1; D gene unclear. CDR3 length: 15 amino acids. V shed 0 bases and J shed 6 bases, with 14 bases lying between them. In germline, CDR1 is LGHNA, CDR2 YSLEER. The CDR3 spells CASSQDAVAGSEAFF. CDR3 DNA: TGCGCCAGCAGCCAAGACGCCGTAGCGGGGTCTGAAGCTTTCTTT.

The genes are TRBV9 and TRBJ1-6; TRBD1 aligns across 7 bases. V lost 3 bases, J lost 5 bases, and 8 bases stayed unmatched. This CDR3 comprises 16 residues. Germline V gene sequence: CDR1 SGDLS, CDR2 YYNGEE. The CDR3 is CASSARQGPDNSPLHF. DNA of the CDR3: TGTGCCAGCAGCGCCAGACAGGGCCCCGATAATTCACCCCTCCACTTT.

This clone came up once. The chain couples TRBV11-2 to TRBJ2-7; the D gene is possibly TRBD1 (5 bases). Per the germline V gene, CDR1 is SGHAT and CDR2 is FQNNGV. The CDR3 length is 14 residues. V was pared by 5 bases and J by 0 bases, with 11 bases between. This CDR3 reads CASSRTHPSYEQYF. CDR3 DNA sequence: TGTGCCAGCAGCCGGACACATCCCTCCTACGAGCAGTACTTC.

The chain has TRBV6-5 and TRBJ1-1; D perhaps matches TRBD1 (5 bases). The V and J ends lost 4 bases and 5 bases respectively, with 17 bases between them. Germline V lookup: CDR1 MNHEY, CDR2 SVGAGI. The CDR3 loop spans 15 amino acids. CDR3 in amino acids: CASSSGLAGVTEAFF. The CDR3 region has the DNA TGTGCCAGCAGTTCGGGACTCGCGGGGGTGACTGAAGCTTTCTTT.

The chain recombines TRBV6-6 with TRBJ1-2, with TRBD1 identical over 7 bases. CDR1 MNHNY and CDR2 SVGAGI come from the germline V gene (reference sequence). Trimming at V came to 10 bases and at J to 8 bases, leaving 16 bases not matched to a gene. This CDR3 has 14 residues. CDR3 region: CATRDLGTVLGYTF. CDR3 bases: TGTGCCACTCGGGACCTTGGGACAGTGCTCGGCTACACCTTC.

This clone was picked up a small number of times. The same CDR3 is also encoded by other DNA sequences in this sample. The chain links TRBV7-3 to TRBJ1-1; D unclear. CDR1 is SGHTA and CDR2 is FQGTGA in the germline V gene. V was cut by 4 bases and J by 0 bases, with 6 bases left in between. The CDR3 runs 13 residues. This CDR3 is CASSSQMNTEAFF. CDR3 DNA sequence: TGTGCCAGCAGCTCACAGATGAACACTGAAGCTTTCTTT.

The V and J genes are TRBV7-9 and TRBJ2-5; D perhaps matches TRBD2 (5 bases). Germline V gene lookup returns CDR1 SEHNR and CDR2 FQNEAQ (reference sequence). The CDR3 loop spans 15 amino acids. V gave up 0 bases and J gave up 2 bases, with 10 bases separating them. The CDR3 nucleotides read TGTGCCAGCAGCTTAGCGGGCGGGTCTCAAGAGACCCAGTACTTC. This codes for CASSLAGGSQETQYF.

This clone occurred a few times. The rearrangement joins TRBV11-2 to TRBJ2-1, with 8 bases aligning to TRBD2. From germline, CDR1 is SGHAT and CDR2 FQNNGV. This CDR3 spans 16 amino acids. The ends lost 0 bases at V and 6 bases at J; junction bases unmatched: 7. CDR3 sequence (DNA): TGTGCCAGCAGCTTAGACGGGAGGGGGTGGTTCAATGAGCAGTTCTTC. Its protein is CASSLDGRGWFNEQFF.